What follows is one TCR beta chain and its context. CDR3 length equals 14 residues. With 8 bases clipped from V and 4 bases from J, the junction kept 3 bases outside the gene matches. The germline gives CDR1 MNHEY, CDR2 SVGAGI. In the authors' workflow: Using reference gene primer amplification, nucleated cell counts were estimated. The repertoire was sequenced with immunoSEQ multiplex PCR; TCRdb's copy has only in-frame clones and lacks some. That table is the source of V, J and clone size, and D and trimming were worked out from the DNA. The profile shows about 220,000 clones, roughly 84% of them singletons. The data belong to a study of blood T cell repertoires in COVID-19. Overall study: The cDNA or gDNA used as material had been derived from T cells, B-cell-depleted T cells, or PBMCs.

Source material: peripheral blood. The chain uses TRBV6-5 and TRBJ2-3; TRBD2 agrees at 13 bases. The sequence was collected from a woman older than 75 with acute or convalescent COVID-19. CDR3 amino acids: CASLLAGGPDTQYF. CDR3 bases: TGTGCCAGCCTACTAGCGGGGGGGCCAGATACGCAGTATTTT.